The 19 T cell receptor beta chains reported below all come from one sample, sequenced in a study of T-cell memory formation after mild COVID-19. Using its own MiXCR run on the 5' RACE reads, TCRdb lists one record per CDR3 protein. The sample holds more than 300,000 distinct CDR3 sequences, roughly an eighth seen once. Sequencing used PBMCs or a T cell subset sorted from them (not recorded which). The receptors stem from a man aged 18 to 29 who had mild COVID-19 (a few samples of this study predate the infection). Cell type and time point are not known.

The rearrangement joins TRBV20-1 to TRBJ2-7, with D possibly being TRBD2 (5 bases). V shed 1 base and J shed 2 bases, with 12 bases lying between them. This CDR3 spans 14 amino acids. Germline CDR1 reads DFQATT; CDR2 reads SNEGSKA (reference sequence). The CDR3 reads CSARGLLDPYEQYF. In DNA form, the CDR3 reads TGCAGTGCTAGAGGGTTACTAGACCCCTACGAGCAGTACTTC.

This CDR3 reads CASSQPGSPLHF. The CDR3 DNA is TGTGCCAGCAGCCAGCCGGGTTCACCCCTCCACTTT. This chain links TRBV4-2 with TRBJ1-6; D ambiguous. This CDR3 has 12 amino acids. CDR1 and CDR2 from the germline V gene are LGHNA and YNFKEQ. The V gene lost 3 bases and the J gene lost 9 bases, with 6 bases spanning the gap.

This clonotype was seen repeatedly, ten times or more. The chain is built from TRBV7-9 and TRBJ2-5; 9 bases agree with TRBD1. Germline V gives CDR1 SEHNR, CDR2 FQNEAQ (reference sequence). The V segment lost 5 bases and the J segment 4 bases; nucleotides outside the gene matches: 8. This CDR3 is 15 amino acids long. The CDR3 sequence is CASSPIWDRAETQYF. In DNA, the CDR3 is TGTGCCAGCAGCCCCATCTGGGACAGGGCAGAGACCCAGTACTTC.

This clonotype was picked up a small number of times. The chain has TRBV20-1 and TRBJ1-5, with 7 bases aligning to TRBD1. Unmatched junction bases numbered 12, after V lost 0 bases and J lost 7 bases. This CDR3 is 16 amino acids long. Germline lookup yields CDR1 DFQATT and CDR2 SNEGSKA (reference sequence). Here the CDR3 DNA reads TGCAGTGCTAGAGATCACGAGGGGGCCCTCGGGCAGCCCCAGCATTTT. Translation gives CSARDHEGALGQPQHF.

This clonotype came up a few times. The V gene is TRBV20-1, the J gene TRBJ2-7, with a possible D match to TRBD2 (6 bases). Between the trimmed V and J ends, which lost 5 bases and 0 bases, there was a span of 14 bases. This CDR3 spans 14 amino acids. The germline V gene has CDR1 DFQATT and CDR2 SNEGSKA (reference sequence). CDR3 nucleotide sequence: TGCAGTGCTGCCCATAGCGGAAGCTCCTACGAGCAGTACTTC. Protein product: CSAAHSGSSYEQYF.

CDR3 sequence: CASSFEGGYMEAQYF. CDR3 coding DNA: TGTGCCAGCAGTTTCGAGGGGGGCTACATGGAGGCCCAGTACTTC. V is TRBV27 and J is TRBJ2-5; D may match TRBD1 or TRBD2 (6 bases each). V gave up 3 bases and J gave up 9 bases, with 20 bases separating them. The germline gives CDR1 MNHEY, CDR2 SMNVEV (reference sequence). The CDR3 runs to 15 residues.

This clonotype was detected a few times. CDR3 residues: CASSLLAPSTDTQYF. CDR3 nucleotide sequence: TGCGCCAGCAGCTTGTTGGCACCTAGCACAGATACGCAGTATTTT. The genes are TRBV5-1 and TRBJ2-3; D remains ambiguous. The germline V gene encodes CDR1 SGHRS and CDR2 YFSETQ. The CDR3 has 15 residues. The V end was cut by 1 base, the J end by 0 bases, with 9 bases between.

This clonotype turned up a few times. CDR3 amino acids: CASSLDLGRSTDTQYF. The DNA for the CDR3 is TGTGCCAGCAGCCTCGATCTGGGCAGAAGCACAGATACGCAGTATTTT. V is TRBV7-2 and J is TRBJ2-3; no firm D call. Germline V lookup: CDR1 SGHTA, CDR2 FQGNSA. The CDR3 runs 16 residues. Trimming pared 5 bases from V and 0 bases from J, leaving 15 bases between.

The chain has TRBV7-6 and TRBJ2-2; no clear D gene. The germline V and J ends were trimmed by 5 bases and 4 bases, with 14 bases remaining between them. Germline V lookup: CDR1 SGHVS, CDR2 FNYEAQ. There are 15 residues in the CDR3. CDR3 DNA sequence: TGTGCCAGCAGCCCCAGACCGGGTCCCACCGGGGAGCTGTTTTTT. It encodes CASSPRPGPTGELFF. Complete variable domain (other parts from reference TRBV7-6 and TRBJ2-2): GAGVSQSPRYKVTKRGQDVALRCDPISGHVSLYWYRQALGQGPEFLTYFNYEAQQDKSGLPNDRFSAERPEGSISTLTIQRTEQRDSAMYRCASSPRPGPTGELFFGEGSRLTVL.

This clonotype was observed many times. This rearrangement joins TRBV4-1 to TRBJ2-1; 7 nucleotides match TRBD2. This CDR3 is built from 19 residues. Germline loops: CDR1 MGHRA, CDR2 YSYEKL. Trimming removed 0 bases from V and 7 bases from J; junction bases left unmatched: 18. The CDR3 sequence: CASSQDSGERLAGGNEQFF. The CDR3 DNA sequence: TGCGCCAGCAGCCAAGATTCGGGAGAAAGACTAGCCGGGGGTAATGAGCAGTTCTTC.

Only a few counts were recorded for this clonotype. V is TRBV6-2 or TRBV6-3 and J is TRBJ1-1; D is uncertain. CDR3 length: 14 residues. Germline CDR1 is MNHEY and CDR2 is SVGEGT. V was trimmed by 2 bases and J by 8 bases, leaving 15 bases between them. The CDR3 bases are TGTGCCAGCAGTTACGACGATCTTTCTGAAGAAGCTTTCTTT. Its translation is CASSYDDLSEEAFF.

This clonotype occurred a few times. The chain has TRBV11-3 and TRBJ2-5; D may be TRBD1 (6 bases). The CDR3 totals 17 residues. Germline V CDR1 and CDR2: SGHNT, YENEEA. Between the trimmed V and J ends, which lost 1 base and 0 bases, there was a span of 15 bases. CDR3 nucleotides: TGTGCCAGCAGCTTAGCCGGGACAACCCCCTACCAAGAGACCCAGTACTTC. Its protein product is CASSLAGTTPYQETQYF.

This clonotype was seen repeatedly, ten times or more. The chain uses TRBV4-3 and TRBJ1-2; D unresolved. CDR3 length equals 14 residues. Trimming took 0 bases from V and 8 from J, leaving 13 bases between them. CDR1 is LGHNA and CDR2 is YSLEER in the germline V gene. CDR3 sequence: CASSQEAGLGGYTF. CDR3 nucleotides: TGCGCCAGCAGCCAAGAGGCCGGTCTGGGGGGCTACACCTTC.

The chain couples TRBV20-1 to TRBJ2-1, with D maybe TRBD2 (6 bases). The CDR3 contains 14 residues. V was trimmed by 2 bases and J by 5 bases, leaving 13 bases between them. Germline loops: CDR1 DFQATT, CDR2 SNEGSKA (reference sequence). CDR3 sequence: CSARLSGVHNEQFF. The CDR3 DNA reads TGCAGTGCTAGACTCTCGGGGGTCCACAATGAGCAGTTCTTC.

The rearrangement links TRBV7-3 to TRBJ1-1; no definite D call. Germline CDR1 SGHTA, CDR2 FQGTGA. Trimming cost V 2 bases and J 4 bases, with 14 bases left between them. The length of the CDR3 is 15 residues. CDR3 sequence reads: CASSLSSNRGTEAFF. The CDR3 region has the DNA TGTGCCAGCAGCTTATCCTCGAACCGTGGCACTGAAGCTTTCTTT.

This clonotype was seen a few times. The chain links TRBV6-1 to TRBJ2-2; D gene ambiguous. Germline loops: CDR1 MNHNS, CDR2 SASEGT. Trimming stripped 3 bases from V and 5 bases from J, with 13 bases between. There are 15 residues in the CDR3. CDR3 nucleotide sequence: TGTGCCAGCAGTGATCGGGTGGTGGCGACCGGGGAGCTGTTTTTT. It translates to CASSDRVVATGELFF.

About this clonotype itself: A much larger clone differs from this one at a single base, so this may be a read error. The genes are TRBV12-3 or TRBV12-4 and TRBJ2-1; 9 nucleotides align to TRBD1. This CDR3 comprises 15 residues. The CDR3 DNA is TGTGCCAGCAGTCAGGGACAGGGCTCCTACAATGAGAAGTTCTTC. Translation gives CASSQGQGSYNEKFF.

This clonotype has only a few counts. The chain is built from TRBV21-1 and TRBJ2-7; TRBD1, as called in the table, went unchecked against the DNA. TRBV21-1 is a documented pseudogene. CDR3 size: 16 residues. CDR3 loop: CASSKSCRQIPHEQYF. In DNA form, the CDR3 reads TGTGCCAGCAGCAAATCATGTAGACAGATTCCCCACGAGCAGTACTTC.

This clonotype showed up just a few times. The rearrangement links TRBV12-3 or TRBV12-4 to TRBJ2-1; 8 nucleotides agree with TRBD1. Germline trimming cut 4 bases from V and 0 bases from J; bases unmatched to any gene: 11. The CDR3 contains 18 residues. The CDR3 reads CASSWGQAAQSSYNEQFF. The DNA for the CDR3 is TGTGCCAGCAGTTGGGGACAGGCGGCTCAAAGCTCCTACAATGAGCAGTTCTTC.